The TCR beta chain described here comes from a study of T cell responses to AZD1222 COVID-19 vaccine. Overall study findings and caveats: Elevations in Spike-specific TCR breadth and depth followed administration of two AZD1222 doses.

The method was immunoSEQ multiplex PCR; TCRdb's version includes in-frame clones alone and lacks a portion of them. The sample lists about 130,000 clones, roughly 87% seen once, with about 6% in the top ten. Comment on this clone: Its antigen is as yet unknown.

The TCR comes from an adult who received the AZD1222 COVID-19 vaccine. The sample consisted of peripheral blood, taken 28 days after the second AZD1222 dose.

The CDR3 here is CASGGTGLPYEQYF. Here the CDR3 DNA reads TGTGCCAGCGGGGGGACAGGCCTTCCCTACGAGCAGTACTTC. The J gene is TRBJ2-7, the V gene TRBV2, with 8 bases fitting TRBD1. V lost 8 bases and J lost 2; bases outside the gene matches: 8. The CDR3 has 14 residues. The germline V gene encodes CDR1 SNHLY and CDR2 FYNNEI.